What follows describes a single TCR beta chain. What it recognizes is unknown. This sample is part of a study of TIL therapy for anti-PD-1-resistant metastatic lung cancer. The wider study: Most patients had lung adenocarcinoma; a handful of tumors were EGFR-mutant, two ALK-rearranged; half smoked currently or formerly.

The germline gives CDR1 SGHNT, CDR2 YYREEE (reference sequence). This CDR3 is built from 14 residues. Trimming took 2 bases from V and 0 from J, leaving 6 bases between them. Study-wide results and limits: Infused TIL clonotypes partially replaced the baseline blood repertoire, then decayed over months.

This was the immunoSEQ v3 assay. TCRdb's table, derived via immunoSEQ multiplex PCR, lists solely in-frame clones and lacks some. Among tens of thousands of clones listed, about 69% were seen once. As to time point: pre-treatment sample, taken before nivolumab and TIL therapy. The receptor comes from a person aged 25-85 years with non-small cell lung cancer. The source material was blood, sampled at baseline. This rearrangement joins TRBV5-4 to TRBJ1-3, with D unresolved. The CDR3 is CASSFGSSGNTIYF. CDR3 nucleotide sequence: TGTGCCAGCAGCTTCGGCTCCTCTGGAAACACCATATATTTT.